This T cell receptor (beta chain) was found in a study of T cell repertoires in cytomegalovirus infection. For the study at large: Indications of both CMV infection and matching HLA type were provided by public TCR beta signatures.

TCRdb called the reads again in MiXCR, with one record for every CDR3 protein. The sample lists about 890,000 distinct CDR3 sequences; approximately 31% were seen once. Germline V gene data show CDR1 as MNHEY and CDR2 as SMNVEV (reference sequence). This CDR3 contains 16 residues. V gave up 5 bases and J gave up 1 base, with 17 bases separating them. This clonotype appeared once. Its specificity is not known. This chain connects TRBV27 to TRBJ2-5; D remains unclear. The TCR comes from a human donor in good health (CMV status not recorded). Some clones in this sample may be carry-over from other donors' samples. Specimen: cultured CD8+ T cells from PBMCs, collected from culture after CMV antigen stimulation. DNA for the CDR3: TGTGCCAGCAGTCCCCTCGACCTTAACCTCCAAGAGACCCAGTACTTC. It translates to CASSPLDLNLQETQYF.